The 15 T cell receptor beta chains reported below all come from one sample, sequenced in a study of control samples from healthy donors and cancer patients. Using immunoSEQ multiplex PCR, the repertoire was profiled, and TCRdb retains in-frame clones only, with some absent. Among some 79,000 clones listed, over 75% were seen once. Sequencing was done on a sample of blood. These receptors were collected from a man in his fifties in good health.

This chain joins TRBV5-4 and TRBJ1-2, with a possible D match to TRBD1 (6 bases). This CDR3 is 14 amino acids long. Germline CDR1 SGHNT, CDR2 YYREEE (reference sequence). V was shortened by 1 base and J by 3 bases, with 10 bases between the two germline ends. This CDR3 is CASSLQRGYYGYTF. CDR3 DNA: TGTGCCAGCAGCTTGCAGAGGGGGTACTATGGCTACACCTTC.

The CDR3 bases are TGTGCCAGCAGTTCCTTTCCAGCGGATTCTGGAAACACCATATATTTT. It yields the protein CASSSFPADSGNTIYF. This sequence joins TRBV6-5 and TRBJ1-3; D call uncertain. The V end lost 4 bases, the J end lost 1 base, and 14 bases lay between the germline ends. The germline gives CDR1 MNHEY, CDR2 SVGAGI. CDR3 length equals 16 residues.

The chain couples TRBV13 to TRBJ2-7; 7 bases map to TRBD1. The CDR3 runs 15 residues. CDR1 and CDR2 (germline): PRHDT, FYEKMQ (reference sequence). Trimming removed 2 bases from V and 5 bases from J; junction bases left unmatched: 9. The chain's CDR3 is CASSLFRGLRHEQYF. The CDR3 coding sequence is TGTGCCAGCAGCTTATTTAGGGGGCTGCGGCACGAGCAGTACTTC.

This clone is categorized as medium-sized. The chain has TRBV6-4 and TRBJ2-3; 7 nucleotides match TRBD1. V was clipped by 6 bases and J by 3 bases; unmatched bases: 3. This CDR3 is 13 amino acids long. Germline CDR1 is MRHNA and CDR2 is SNTAGT. The CDR3 region is CASSGTETDTQYF. The CDR3 region has the DNA TGTGCCAGCAGCGGGACAGAAACAGATACGCAGTATTTT.

This clone has a single count. The V gene is TRBV5-1, the J gene TRBJ2-7, with a weak D call TRBD1 (6 bases). The germline gives CDR1 SGHRS, CDR2 YFSETQ. Deletions cut 0 bases from V and 7 bases from J, with 14 bases between. The CDR3 runs 14 residues. The CDR3 here is CASSLDRAMGEQYF. In nucleotides, the CDR3 is TGCGCCAGCAGCTTGGACAGGGCGATGGGTGAGCAGTACTTC.

This chain joins TRBV10-3 and TRBJ2-7, with 9 nucleotides matching TRBD2. The length of the CDR3 is 15 residues. Germline trimming cut 4 bases from V and 6 bases from J; bases unmatched to any gene: 10. Germline values: CDR1 ENHRY, CDR2 SYGVKD. In DNA, the CDR3 is TGTGCCATCAGTGGAGGCCTAGCGGGGCGGCCCGAGCAGTACTTC. Protein product: CAISGGLAGRPEQYF.

The V and J genes are TRBV5-8 and TRBJ2-5, with D perhaps matching TRBD2 (7 bases). The CDR3 consists of 13 residues. The germline V gene encodes CDR1 SGHTS and CDR2 YDEGEE. Between the trimmed V and J ends, which lost 7 bases and 5 bases, there was a span of 15 bases. The CDR3 bases are TGTGCCAGCTCCCTGGGGGGGCGGGAGACCCAGTACTTC. This sequence encodes CASSLGGRETQYF. The variable domain in full, completed from reference TRBV5-8 and TRBJ2-5, reads EAGVTQSPTHLIKTRGQQATLRCSPISGHTSVYWYQQALGLGLQFLLWYDEGEERNRGNFPPRFSGRQFPNYSSELNVNALELEDSALYLCASSLGGRETQYFGPGTRLLVL.

Only one count was recorded for this clone. This chain links TRBV12-3 or TRBV12-4 with TRBJ2-1; weak D call: TRBD2 (5 bases). Trimming shortened V by 3 bases and J by 9 bases, and 12 bases separated the two germline ends. The CDR3 length is 13 residues. The CDR3 here is CASSLRGLGEQFF. The DNA of the CDR3 is TGTGCCAGCAGTTTGAGAGGGCTCGGTGAGCAGTTCTTC.

V gene TRBV6-2 or TRBV6-3 combines with J gene TRBJ1-4; possible D gene TRBD1, 6 bases. The V end lost 2 bases, the J end lost 14 bases, and 15 bases lay between the germline ends. There are 13 residues in the CDR3. CDR1 and CDR2 (germline): MNHEY, SVGEGT. The CDR3: CASSYRGESYLFF. DNA for the CDR3: TGTGCCAGCAGTTACAGGGGGGAATCCTACCTGTTTTTT.

The CDR3 DNA sequence: TGTGCCAGCAGCCAAGAGGGGACTAGCGGGGGATCCACAGATACGCAGTATTTT. Protein: CASSQEGTSGGSTDTQYF. The genes are TRBV3-1 (or the pseudogene TRBV3-2) and TRBJ2-3; 14 bases agree with TRBD2. The CDR3 extends over 18 amino acids. Germline V gives CDR1 LGHDT, CDR2 YNNKEL (reference sequence). V was clipped by 0 bases and J by 2 bases; unmatched bases: 4.

The rearrangement uses TRBV6-6 and TRBJ1-5; 9 positions match TRBD1. In germline, CDR1 is MNHNY, CDR2 SVGAGI (reference sequence). Trimming cost V 6 bases and J 7 bases; bases outside gene matches: 4. The CDR3 extends over 13 amino acids. CDR3 sequence (DNA): TGTGCCAGCAGGGTCGACAGGGGGCAGCCCCAGCATTTT. The encoded protein is CASRVDRGQPQHF.

The gene calls are TRBV6-5 and TRBJ1-4; D perhaps matches TRBD1 (5 bases). Trimming stripped 2 bases from V and 3 bases from J, with 13 bases between. Germline CDR1 MNHEY, CDR2 SVGAGI. The CDR3 runs 16 residues. CDR3 sequence reads: CASSYKFSGANEKLFF. The CDR3 nucleotides are TGTGCCAGCAGTTACAAGTTTTCGGGGGCTAATGAAAAACTGTTTTTT.

This clone was detected once. The chain links TRBV7-2 to TRBJ1-2, with 10 bases aligning to TRBD1. This CDR3 is built from 15 residues. V shed 2 bases, J shed 6 bases, and the junction held 6 bases outside the gene matches. Germline V lookup: CDR1 SGHTA, CDR2 FQGNSA. The CDR3 bases are TGTGCCAGCAGCTTAAAGACAGGGGGCGTGAATGGCTACACCTTC. Encoded protein: CASSLKTGGVNGYTF.

The rearrangement links TRBV9 to TRBJ1-6; D might be TRBD1 (6 bases). Germline assignment: CDR1 SGDLS and CDR2 YYNGEE. Trimming took 3 bases from V and 4 from J, leaving 17 bases between them. This CDR3 comprises 17 residues. The CDR3 coding sequence is TGTGCCAGCAGCGGTAGTCTCGGGACACCTTATAATTCACCCCTCCACTTT. This gives the protein CASSGSLGTPYNSPLHF.

The CDR3 protein is CAGTLGPYNEQFF. CDR3 in DNA: TGTGCCGGCACATTGGGCCCCTACAATGAGCAGTTCTTC. The gene calls are TRBV6-5 and TRBJ2-1; D not resolved. This CDR3 spans 13 amino acids. CDR1 and CDR2 (germline): MNHEY, SVGAGI. V shed 11 bases and J shed 2 bases, with 13 bases lying between them.